The 30 T cell receptor beta chains reported below all come from one sample, sequenced in a study of post-analysis software for immune sequencing data. The authors incorporated unique molecular identifiers into the TCR beta cDNA libraries. TCRdb passed the PCR reads through MiXCR, listing each CDR3 protein once. Of hundreds of thousands of distinct CDR3 sequences listed, under 55% were seen once; the top ten hold 12%. General study points: Patients had higher frequencies than controls of five TRBV segments, including TRBV5-6, TRBV5-1 and TRBV20-1.

For these TCRs, the target antigens are not known. The sequencing sample was made of blood. The receptors were sampled from a girl between 10 and 17 years old with multiple sclerosis.

V gene TRBV3-1 combines with J gene TRBJ1-5, with 9 bases identical to TRBD1. Germline lookup yields CDR1 LGHDT and CDR2 YNNKEL (reference sequence). This CDR3 is 16 amino acids long. After removal of 2 bases from V and 1 base from J, the junction contained 3 bases not matched to a gene. The CDR3 reads CASSQRGQGSNQPQHF. In nucleotides, the CDR3 is TGTGCCAGCAGCCAACGAGGACAGGGGAGCAATCAGCCCCAGCATTTT.

This chain joins TRBV7-2 and TRBJ2-1; 10 bases are shared with TRBD2. Trimming removed 3 bases from V and 10 bases from J; junction bases left unmatched: 9. The CDR3 runs to 15 residues. Germline V CDR1 and CDR2: SGHTA, FQGNSA. CDR3 DNA: TGTGCCAGCAGCTTCGGCCTAGCGGGAGCTGGGGAGCAGTTCTTC. It translates to CASSFGLAGAGEQFF.

This clonotype has more than one count but fewer than ten. The genes are TRBV12-3 or TRBV12-4 and TRBJ2-2; D call uncertain. The CDR3 is 14 amino acids. Deletions cut 2 bases from V and 4 bases from J, with 8 bases between. The CDR3 spells CASSLIAVTGELFF. DNA of the CDR3: TGTGCCAGCAGTTTAATCGCGGTCACCGGGGAGCTGTTTTTT.

Written as DNA, the CDR3 is TGTGCCAGCAGTCGACAGGGGGGCCCCGTCAAGGAAGAGACCCAGTACTTC. Amino acid sequence: CASSRQGGPVKEETQYF. The J gene is TRBJ2-5, the V gene TRBV12-3 or TRBV12-4, with 9 positions matching TRBD1. The CDR3 runs 17 residues. The V and J ends lost 5 bases and 3 bases, in that order; junction bases with no gene match: 13.

The chain has TRBV29-1 and TRBJ2-5, with D possibly being TRBD1 (6 bases). The CDR3 has 13 amino acids. Germline lookup yields CDR1 SQVTM and CDR2 ANQGSEA. V shed 4 bases and J shed 5 bases, with 14 bases lying between them. CDR3 protein: CSVVGAAYETQYF. CDR3 DNA sequence: TGCAGCGTTGTGGGGGCCGCGTACGAGACCCAGTACTTC.

The chain links TRBV20-1 to TRBJ2-1; D unresolved. The germline CDR1 and CDR2 sequences are DFQATT and SNEGSKA (reference sequence). Trimming removed 3 bases at V and 2 bases at J, with 5 bases between. The CDR3 spans 12 residues. CDR3 DNA sequence: TGCAGTGCTAGCGGAGCCTACAATGAGCAGTTCTTC. This gives the protein CSASGAYNEQFF.

The chain employs TRBV6-5 and TRBJ1-1, with 10 bases that match TRBD1. CDR3 length equals 14 residues. With 7 bases clipped from V and 4 bases from J, the junction kept 6 bases outside the gene matches. The germline gives CDR1 MNHEY, CDR2 SVGAGI. CDR3 coding DNA: TGTGCCAGCACTCGGACAGGGGGAGGCACTGAAGCTTTCTTT. This encodes CASTRTGGGTEAFF.

The chain employs TRBV4-1 and TRBJ2-1; D perhaps matches TRBD2 (6 bases). Trimming removed 4 bases at V and 9 bases at J, with 19 bases between. The CDR3 totals 15 residues. Germline V gene lookup returns CDR1 MGHRA and CDR2 YSYEKL. The CDR3 DNA is TGCGCCAGCAGCCTTTCCGCGGGTAGCGGAGGTGAGCAGTTCTTC. It encodes CASSLSAGSGGEQFF.

This chain links TRBV5-5 with TRBJ2-6; D unclear. Per the germline V gene, CDR1 is SGHKS and CDR2 is YYEKEE (reference sequence). The CDR3 length is 16 residues. V was cut by 4 bases and J by 0 bases, with 11 bases left in between. The CDR3 bases are TGTGCCAGCAGCCGCCTCAAGGGCTCTGGGGCCAACGTCCTGACTTTC. Protein: CASSRLKGSGANVLTF.

The chain combines TRBV6-5 with TRBJ2-7; 7 bases match TRBD2. Trimming cost V 10 bases and J 10 bases; bases outside gene matches: 16. CDR3 length equals 13 residues. CDR1 is MNHEY and CDR2 is SVGAGI in the germline V gene. CDR3 residues: CANRLAAYGAQYF. As DNA, the CDR3 is TGTGCCAACCGGCTAGCGGCCTATGGGGCCCAGTACTTC.

The chain links TRBV6-2 or TRBV6-3 to TRBJ2-4, with 7 bases lining up with TRBD1. Trimming removed 5 bases from V and 7 bases from J; junction bases left unmatched: 11. This CDR3 region has 15 residues. Germline CDR1 reads MNHEY; CDR2 reads SVGEGT. CDR3 bases: TGTGCCAGCAGTCGCAGACAGGGTTTAGGGAACATTCAGTACTTC. Translating gives CASSRRQGLGNIQYF.

This clonotype was seen a few times. The chain has TRBV25-1 and TRBJ1-2; D is uncertain. The CDR3 is 13 amino acids. Deletions cut 4 bases from V and 2 bases from J, with 8 bases between. Germline-derived CDR1 and CDR2 are MGHDK and SYGVNS. CDR3 nucleotides: TGTGCCAGCAGTGGGTACGGGAACTATGGCTACACCTTC. Translation: CASSGYGNYGYTF.

The CDR3 nucleotides read TGTGCCAGCATGAGGGAGGTAGCGGGAGATCCAGATACGCAGTATTTT. This gives the protein CASMREVAGDPDTQYF. J is TRBJ2-3 and V is TRBV6-1; 9 bases fit TRBD2. Germline V gene sequence: CDR1 MNHNS, CDR2 SASEGT. This CDR3 spans 16 amino acids. Trimming at V came to 7 bases and at J to 4 bases, leaving 12 bases not matched to a gene.

This clonotype was detected a few times. The rearrangement joins TRBV29-1 to TRBJ2-5; no definite D call. Germline V CDR1 and CDR2: SQVTM, ANQGSEA. CDR3 size: 15 residues. V was pared by 6 bases and J by 7 bases, with 24 bases between. As DNA, the CDR3 is TGCAGCGTCGAATCGGTCAAATTGTCTCCAGGGACCCAGTACTTC. It encodes CSVESVKLSPGTQYF.

CDR3 residues: CASSYLAGGGPYEQYF. The CDR3 DNA reads as TGTGCCAGCAGTTATCTCGCGGGAGGGGGGCCCTACGAGCAGTACTTC. This chain links TRBV6-6 with TRBJ2-4, with 9 bases lining up with TRBD2. Judging by the DNA end, TRBJ2-7 fits better; the J call may be wrong. This CDR3 has 16 amino acids. From germline, CDR1 is MNHNY and CDR2 SVGAGI (reference sequence).

The V and J genes are TRBV7-9 and TRBJ2-5, with no clear D. This CDR3 spans 14 amino acids. V was cut by 1 base and J by 4 bases, with 10 bases left in between. CDR1 and CDR2 (germline): SEHNR, FQNEAQ (reference sequence). CDR3 protein: CASSLEVVRETQYF. The CDR3 DNA reads TGTGCCAGCAGCTTAGAAGTCGTGCGAGAGACCCAGTACTTC.

V is TRBV18 and J is TRBJ2-7, with 7 bases matching TRBD1. Matching the DNA end better, TRBJ2-4 makes the J call doubtful. Germline CDR1 reads KGHSH; CDR2 reads LQKENI. The CDR3 sequence is 15 residues long. Written as DNA, the CDR3 is TGTGCCAGCTCCCCCACAGGGGAAGGTAGAAACATTCAGTACTTC. Residues: CASSPTGEGRNIQYF.

Worth noting for this clonotype: This may arise from a read error, as a much more abundant clone is one base away. The chain couples TRBV20-1 to TRBJ2-5; the D gene is possibly TRBD2 (6 bases). This CDR3 is built from 13 residues. Germline-derived CDR1 and CDR2 are DFQATT and SNEGSKA (reference sequence). Trimming removed 3 bases at V and 11 bases at J, with 19 bases between. The CDR3 DNA sequence: TGCAGTGCTAGGAGTGCGGGACCGCTCGTGCAGTACTTC. It specifies CSARSAGPLVQYF.

The rearrangement joins TRBV27 to TRBJ2-1; possibly TRBD2 for D (5 bases). CDR1 is MNHEY, CDR2 SMNVEV, per germline (reference sequence). V was shortened by 3 bases and J by 7 bases, with 10 bases between the two germline ends. The CDR3 runs 13 residues. This CDR3 reads CASSFLGDNEQFF. Written as DNA, the CDR3 is TGTGCCAGCAGTTTCCTGGGAGATAATGAGCAGTTCTTC.

In nucleotides, the CDR3 is TGTGCCAGCAGCCAATCGGGGGGCCCAAAAAGGGATACGCAGTATTTT. This translates into CASSQSGGPKRDTQYF. The rearrangement joins TRBV28 to TRBJ2-3, with D perhaps matching TRBD2 (7 bases). The CDR3 runs to 16 residues. Trimming took off 6 bases at V and 6 bases at J, with 22 bases between the two ends. From germline, CDR1 is MDHEN and CDR2 SYDVKM.

The CDR3 here is CASSPTPGKTNYGYTF. Here the CDR3 DNA reads TGTGCCAGCAGCCCCACTCCGGGAAAAACTAACTATGGCTACACCTTC. The chain carries TRBV27 and TRBJ1-2, with D unclear. Per germline, CDR1 MNHEY and CDR2 SMNVEV (reference sequence). V was clipped by 6 bases and J by 0 bases, with 17 bases between them. The CDR3 totals 16 residues.

In its sample, this clonotype was seen many times. The chain recombines TRBV15 with TRBJ2-3, with D hard to call. The CDR3 is 15 residues long. V was pared by 4 bases and J by 2 bases, with 13 bases between. Germline V gives CDR1 LNHNV, CDR2 YYDKDF (reference sequence). Here the CDR3 reads CATSKSRGDTDTQYF. The CDR3 DNA is TGTGCCACCAGCAAGAGTAGAGGTGACACAGATACGCAGTATTTT.

Ten or more counts support this clonotype. The CDR3 DNA reads as TGTGCCAGCAGCCCGAGCGGGAGAGGGGAGACCCAGTACTTC. Its protein product is CASSPSGRGETQYF. This chain joins TRBV7-3 and TRBJ2-5, with 8 bases fitting TRBD2. The CDR3 has 14 residues. With 5 bases clipped from V and 5 bases from J, the junction kept 7 bases outside the gene matches. The V gene's germline CDR1 is SGHTA and CDR2 FQGTGA.

This clonotype has a handful of counts. V is TRBV5-1 and J is TRBJ2-1, with 12 nucleotides matching TRBD2. The CDR3 is 15 residues long. V shed 4 bases, J shed 6 bases, and the junction held 5 bases outside the gene matches. The germline V gene has CDR1 SGHRS and CDR2 YFSETQ. CDR3 sequence (DNA): TGCGCCAGCAGCGCGACTAGCGGGAGTCGCAATGAGCAGTTCTTC. It encodes CASSATSGSRNEQFF.

The J gene is TRBJ2-7, the V gene TRBV28; D unclear. This CDR3 region has 12 residues. With 6 bases removed from V and 7 bases from J, the gap between germline ends came to 13 bases. Germline lookup yields CDR1 MDHEN and CDR2 SYDVKM. The CDR3: CASSFPAQEQYF. The CDR3 region has the DNA TGTGCCAGCAGCTTCCCGGCCCAAGAGCAGTACTTC. Supplemented by reference TRBV28 and TRBJ2-7, the full variable domain reads DVKVTQSSRYLVKRTGEKVFLECVQDMDHENMFWYRQDPGLGLRLIYFSYDVKMKEKGDIPEGYSVSREKKERFSLILESASTNQTSMYLCASSFPAQEQYFGPGTRLTVT.

This clonotype was counted only a few times. At one boundary the junction diverges from the germline segment, which might be a read error. V is TRBV25-1 and J is TRBJ1-5; D remains unclear. In germline, CDR1 is MGHDK, CDR2 SYGVNS. This CDR3 contains 14 residues. The CDR3 DNA reads as TGTGCCAGCAGCGAATACTCGTTAACGCAGCCCCAGCATTTT. Protein sequence: CASSEYSLTQPQHF.

This clonotype was detected a few times. The chain has TRBV7-9 and TRBJ2-1, with TRBD2 identical over 13 bases. CDR1 is SEHNR, CDR2 FQNEAQ, per germline (reference sequence). The CDR3 loop spans 16 amino acids. Trimming took 4 bases from V and 8 from J; bases not matched to a gene: 8. For the CDR3, the DNA is TGTGCCAGCAGCTCCTGGACTAGCGGGAGTCGCGATGAGCAGTTCTTC. Translation gives CASSSWTSGSRDEQFF.

The table lists this clonotype with a few counts. The V gene is TRBV5-1, the J gene TRBJ2-7; TRBD1 might be the D (5 bases). From germline, CDR1 is SGHRS and CDR2 YFSETQ. V was pared by 0 bases and J by 5 bases, with 12 bases between. CDR3 length: 14 amino acids. CDR3 residues: CASSLDGQTNEQYF. CDR3 DNA: TGCGCCAGCAGCTTGGATGGACAAACGAACGAGCAGTACTTC.

At least ten counts were recorded for this clonotype. At one of its ends the junction is not consistent with the germline gene, which may arise from a read error. In DNA form, the CDR3 reads TGCGCCAGCACCTTGACTGGGGATGGAGAGACCCAGTACTTC. Translating gives CASTLTGDGETQYF. The chain has TRBV5-1 and TRBJ2-5; D remains ambiguous. The CDR3 has 14 residues. Germline V gives CDR1 SGHRS, CDR2 YFSETQ. Full variable domain (missing parts from reference TRBV5-1 and TRBJ2-5): KAGVTQTPRYLIKTRGQQVTLSCSPISGHRSVSWYQQTPGQGLQFLFEYFSETQRNKGNFPGRFSGRQFSNSRSEMNVSTLELGDSALYLCASTLTGDGETQYFGPGTRLLVL.

This clonotype was observed a few times. Here the CDR3 reads CSVKGGRSSYTFF. CDR3 sequence (DNA): TGCAGCGTTAAAGGGGGTCGGTCCAGCTATACGTTCTTC. This chain uses TRBV29-1 with TRBJ2-1; possibly TRBD1 for D (6 bases). Trimming cost V 5 bases and J 15 bases, with 23 bases left between them. Germline V gives CDR1 SQVTM, CDR2 ANQGSEA. The CDR3 covers 13 residues.